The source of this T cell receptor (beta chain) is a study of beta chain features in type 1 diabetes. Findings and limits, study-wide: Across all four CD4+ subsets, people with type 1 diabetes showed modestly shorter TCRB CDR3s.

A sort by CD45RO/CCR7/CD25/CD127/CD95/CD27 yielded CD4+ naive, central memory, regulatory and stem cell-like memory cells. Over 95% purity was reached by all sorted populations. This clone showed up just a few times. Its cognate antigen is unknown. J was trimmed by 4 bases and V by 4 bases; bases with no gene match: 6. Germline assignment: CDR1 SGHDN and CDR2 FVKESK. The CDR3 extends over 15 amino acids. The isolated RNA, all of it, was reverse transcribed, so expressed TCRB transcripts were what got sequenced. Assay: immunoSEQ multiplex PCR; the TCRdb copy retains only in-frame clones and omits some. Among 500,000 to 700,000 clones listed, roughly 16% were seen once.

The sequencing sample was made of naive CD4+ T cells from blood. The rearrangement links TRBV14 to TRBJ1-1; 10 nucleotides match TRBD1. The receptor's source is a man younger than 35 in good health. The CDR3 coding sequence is TGTGCCAGCAGCCGCCGACAGGGGGCTAGCACTGAAGCTTTCTTT. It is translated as CASSRRQGASTEAFF.